This TCR beta chain was sequenced in a study of identical twins. Study results and limitations: Diverse VJ usage suggested most zero-insertion clonotypes were not invariant T cells. Modeled out-of-frame TCR alpha sharing in monozygotic twins fell below observed levels.

Germline assignment: CDR1 MDHEN and CDR2 SYDVKM. The CDR3 totals 16 residues. V was trimmed by 4 bases and J by 3 bases, leaving 18 bases between them. Through template switching, a universal primer site was introduced, and the cDNA contained unique molecular identifiers. TCRdb re-called the 5' RACE reads through MiXCR, storing one row per CDR3 protein. This table has under 250,000 distinct CDR3 sequences, 6% to 8.5% appearing once. This clonotype occurred many times. Its antigen is as yet unknown. Among all donors, each was a healthy Caucasian. The data were also submitted as part of a second study, on yellow fever vaccine responses in identical twins.

The chain uses TRBV28 and TRBJ2-5; possible D gene TRBD1, 5 bases. Sequencing used CD8+ T cells sorted from blood. The TCR originated in a woman aged 18-35 years in good health. Here the CDR3 DNA reads TGTGCCAGCAGTTCCCTCGTGGGCAGGGTGGAAGAGACCCAGTACTTC. Encoded protein: CASSSLVGRVEETQYF.